Here is one T cell receptor (beta chain) with its context. In this sample, this clonotype turned up many times. No antigen is known for it. No much larger clonotype is one base removed from it; base qualities were not supplied. The meaning of the sample's treatment or condition label: live attenuated yellow fever vaccine strain. PBMCs were isolated from peripheral blood using a standard Ficoll-Paque protocol. Dynabeads CD4 and CD8 positive selection kits were used to isolate the CD4 and CD8 T-cell fractions. TriZol was used to extract RNA from bulk PBMCs, CD4 and CD8 fractions, and dextramer-positive and dextramer-negative fractions. TCR cDNA was made using 5'RACE template switching, a step that added a universal primer site and unique molecular identifiers. cDNA synthesis was primed from both the TCR alpha and TCR beta constant segments. Libraries were amplified in two PCR steps, with sample barcodes and sequencing adapters added in the second step. Libraries were sequenced on Illumina HiSeq 2500 (2x100 bp) or NovaSeq (2x150 bp). Processing in the source paper ran as follows. MIGEC handled demultiplexing of reads and collapsing into UMI consensus sequences, while MiXCR performed V(D)J alignment. Clonotypes responding to the vaccine were identified with edgeR on replicate PBMC samples, with the criteria of FDR below 0.01 and a log2 fold change above 5 up to day 15. Each bulk clonotype received a CD4 or CD8 identity based on whether the sequenced CD4 or CD8 repertoire contained that clonotype at higher abundance. Using fastp trimming at Q25 and MiXCR clonotype assembly, TCRdb reanalyzed the public sequencing data and kept in-frame beta chains. Records with the same CDR3 protein are collapsed into one entry carrying the most frequent genes and DNA. The V and J calls and clone size come from TCRdb's table, not from the authors' own analysis. The sample has under 250,000 distinct CDR3 sequences on record, about 7% of them singletons. The ten largest make up roughly 0.93% of the sample.

The data originate from a study of T cells after yellow fever vaccination (dated by TCRdb to the late 2010s). Some background on the complete study: The SMART-Seq v4 Ultra Low Input RNA kit was used to prepare libraries from fractions with low cell numbers. The cohort comprised two healthy male donors, one aged 18 to 29 and one aged 30 to 39 years. Bulk TCR alpha and beta repertoires were sequenced longitudinally to track T-cell clones before and after primary and booster YFV17D yellow fever vaccination. Blood samples were taken at several timepoints before and after primary and secondary immunization, and bulk PBMC replicates and cell subsets were isolated. The research as a whole found: The study included only two donors, which limits how far the findings can be generalized. Compared with the primary T-cell response, the secondary T-cell response was weaker but faster, peaking on day 5 rather than day 15. Because abundant contaminating clonotypes from the bulk population could be contained in FACS-sorted repertoires, computational filtering was required. Most clones expanded after primary vaccination (around 96% of CD4 and around 88% of CD8) were re-detected after the booster, suggesting that broad memory maintenance occurred. A small fraction of clonotypes showed up in both the CD4 and CD8 compartments, probably as a result of convergent recombination.

The CDR3 runs 15 residues from the cysteine to the phenylalanine. This entry keeps only the CDR3 DNA: 45 bases, framed from base 1. Trimming removed 5 bases from V and 3 bases from J; the gene matches leave 9 bases unexplained. The input for sequencing was CD4+ T cells sorted from PBMCs, taken 15 days after the yellow fever booster vaccination. The chain is made from TRBV12-3 or TRBV12-4 and TRBJ2-7; TRBD1 agrees with 8 junctional bases. The receptor's source is a man aged 30-40 years who received the YFV17D yellow fever vaccine. Here the CDR3 is given as CASSNTGTGDYEQYF. In nucleotide form, the sequence is TGTGCCAGCAGTAACACCGGGACAGGCGACTACGAGCAGTACTTC.